This TCR beta chain was documented in a study of T cell responses to AZD1222 COVID-19 vaccine. The count of this clone is one. Measured with immunoSEQ multiplex PCR; TCRdb has only the in-frame clones, and not every one. The repertoire includes tens of thousands of clones, about 90% of them detected once, and around 16% sits in the top ten. The CDR3 runs 14 residues. The germline gives CDR1 LGHNA, CDR2 YNFKEQ. V lost 4 bases and J lost 0; bases outside the gene matches: 2. V is TRBV4-2 and J is TRBJ1-2, with 7 bases fitting TRBD1. The specimen comprised peripheral blood, sampled on day 0 of AZD1222 vaccination. The receptor was isolated from an adult in good health. CDR3 in DNA: TGTGCCAGCAGCCGGGACAGCCCTAACTATGGCTACACCTTC. Translating it yields CASSRDSPNYGYTF.